This TCR beta chain was found in a study of blood T cells in healthy people across ages. The authors ran a second PCR of roughly 6 to 12 cycles using a sample-barcoded 5' primer and a J-beta primer mix. A single record per CDR3 protein comes from TCRdb applying MiXCR to the 5' RACE reads. The sample contains under 750,000 distinct CDR3 sequences, 45% to 55% of which appear only once. Germline CDR1 is DFQATT and CDR2 is SNEGSKA (reference sequence). The CDR3 runs 14 residues. The chain combines TRBV20-1 with TRBJ1-5; D is perhaps TRBD1 (6 bases). Sequenced: blood. The TCR originated in a man of 80 years or more in good health. The CDR3 sequence: CSATPPGGNQPQHF. The CDR3 DNA reads as TGCAGCGCGACACCTCCAGGGGGCAATCAGCCCCAGCATTTT.